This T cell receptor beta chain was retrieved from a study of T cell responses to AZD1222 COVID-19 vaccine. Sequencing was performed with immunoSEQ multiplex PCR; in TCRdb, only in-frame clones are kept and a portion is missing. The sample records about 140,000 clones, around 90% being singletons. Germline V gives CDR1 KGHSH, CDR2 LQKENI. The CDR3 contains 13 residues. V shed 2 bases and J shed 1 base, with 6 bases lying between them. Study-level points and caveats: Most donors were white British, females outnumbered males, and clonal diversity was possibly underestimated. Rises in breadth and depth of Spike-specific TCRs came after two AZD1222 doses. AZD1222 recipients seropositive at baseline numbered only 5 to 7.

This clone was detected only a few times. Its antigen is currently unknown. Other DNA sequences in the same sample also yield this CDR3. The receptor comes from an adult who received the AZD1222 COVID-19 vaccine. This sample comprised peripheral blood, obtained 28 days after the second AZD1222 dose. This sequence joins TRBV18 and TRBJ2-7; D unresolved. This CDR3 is CASSPYSSYEQYF. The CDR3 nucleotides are TGTGCCAGCTCACCATATTCTTCCTACGAGCAGTACTTC.